This T cell receptor beta chain is from a study of T cell clones after liver transplantation. The protocol was immunoSEQ multiplex PCR, while the TCRdb copy is restricted to in-frame clones and leaves out a portion. The sample holds approximately 6,100 clones, about 84% seen once. The CDR3 has 15 residues. Germline V gene sequence: CDR1 PRHDT, CDR2 FYEKMQ (reference sequence). With V trimmed by 5 bases and J by 4 bases, 9 bases remained unmatched. This clone was counted once. The sequencing here drew on CD8+ T cells from blood, taken before liver transplant. The clonotype was recovered from a human donor who received a liver transplant. The gene calls are TRBV13 and TRBJ2-5; 8 bases agree with TRBD2. CDR3 bases: TGTGCCAGCAGCATAGAGCGGGAGATGCGAGAGACCCAGTACTTC. Translated: CASSIEREMRETQYF.